This T cell receptor (beta chain) was recorded in a study of PD-L1 blockade in urothelial cancer. Turning to the study itself: Each patient had 0 to 3 earlier chemotherapy regimens. Reported median T cell count for blood samples was some 140,000.

Locally advanced or metastatic urothelial carcinoma was present in patients. Each patient gave between 1 and 8 samples, pretreatment and on-treatment. Unmatched junction bases numbered 7, after V lost 7 bases and J lost 0 bases. CDR1 MNHEY and CDR2 SMNVEV come from the germline V gene (reference sequence). This CDR3 spans 18 amino acids. TCRdb keeps only in-frame clones here, not all; method: immunoSEQ multiplex PCR. This repertoire shows roughly 100,000 clones, roughly 88% found once; its top ten account for about 2.6%. This TCR derives from a man aged 45-65 years with urothelial cancer. The chain couples TRBV27 to TRBJ2-1, with 15 bases lining up with TRBD2. The sequencing here drew on PBMCs, taken around atezolizumab (anti-PD-L1) treatment. CDR3 protein: CASKGTSGRLSSYNEQFF. CDR3 DNA sequence: TGTGCCAGCAAAGGGACTAGCGGGAGGTTGAGCTCCTACAATGAGCAGTTCTTC.